This TCR beta chain comes out of a study of T cells in Graves' hyperthyroidism and ophthalmopathy. This clonotype has a count of ten or more. What it binds is unknown. Researchers barred patients who had uncontrolled infection, other autoimmune disease, pregnancy or lactation. The diagnoses drew upon clinical symptoms, serum thyroxine and TRAb, thyroid ultrasound and orbital computed tomography. PBMCs stemmed from 10 ml fresh peripheral blood. Study-level findings and limits: In blood, most of the thyroid clonotypes expanded above 0.001 were also present.

The germline V and J ends were trimmed by 6 bases and 6 bases, with 19 bases remaining between them. From germline, CDR1 is MDHEN and CDR2 SYDVKM. There are 15 residues in the CDR3. From RNA transcripts, TCR beta CDR3 regions were amplified. A set of HTBI primers served as the primers for a first-round RT-PCR of the TCR CDR3. One entry per CDR3 protein results from TCRdb running MiXCR on the multiplex PCR reads. The sample holds roughly 380,000 distinct CDR3 sequences, roughly an eighth seen once. The source is a young woman with Graves' hyperthyroidism. Sequences were obtained from blood. V is TRBV28 and J is TRBJ2-3, with D tentatively TRBD2 (6 bases). CDR3 sequence: CASSLSGLRGDTQYF. The CDR3 DNA sequence: TGTGCCAGCAGCCTATCGGGACTTAGAGGGGATACGCAGTATTTT.